A single sample gave rise to the 26 T cell receptor beta chains below, sequenced in a study of control samples from healthy donors and cancer patients. Sequenced by immunoSEQ multiplex PCR; TCRdb stores in-frame clones only, minus some. The table includes some 120,000 clones, approximately 90% detected once. Input material: blood. The origin of the receptors is a woman aged 65 to 85 in good health.

The J gene is TRBJ1-3, the V gene TRBV6-6; D unclear. The CDR3 consists of 12 residues. CDR1 is MNHNY and CDR2 is SVGAGI in the germline V gene (reference sequence). V gave up 8 bases and J gave up 1 base, with 6 bases separating them. The CDR3 DNA reads as TGTGCCAGCCACAGTTCTGGAAACACCATATATTTT. This encodes CASHSSGNTIYF.

The chain couples TRBV9 to TRBJ2-3; the D gene is possibly TRBD1 (6 bases). The CDR3 loop spans 16 amino acids. Germline values: CDR1 SGDLS, CDR2 YYNGEE. Between the trimmed V and J ends, which lost 3 bases and 1 base, there was a span of 15 bases. In DNA, the CDR3 is TGTGCCAGCAGCGATCACAGGGATTCGGGCACAGATACGCAGTATTTT. This sequence encodes CASSDHRDSGTDTQYF.

V usage is TRBV7-2 and J usage is TRBJ2-7; D is uncertain. CDR1 SGHTA and CDR2 FQGNSA come from the germline V gene. V was clipped by 3 bases and J by 5 bases, with 5 bases between them. This CDR3 comprises 11 residues. The CDR3 sequence is CASSFSHEQYF. The CDR3, as DNA: TGTGCCAGCAGCTTTTCCCACGAGCAGTACTTC. The full variable domain, completed using reference TRBV7-2 and TRBJ2-7, is GAGVSQSPSNKVTEKGKDVELRCDPISGHTALYWYRQSLGQGLEFLIYFQGNSAPDKSGLPSDRFSAERTGGSVSTLTIQRTQQEDSAVYLCASSFSHEQYFGPGTRLTVT.

The chain carries TRBV5-1 and TRBJ2-3; 10 bases align to TRBD2. Looked up from germline, CDR1 is SGHRS and CDR2 is YFSETQ. The CDR3 extends over 15 amino acids. The V and J ends lost 8 bases and 7 bases, in that order; junction bases with no gene match: 13. The CDR3 sequence is CASKQSGGAVYTQYF. In DNA form, the CDR3 reads TGCGCCAGTAAACAAAGCGGGGGGGCCGTGTATACGCAGTATTTT.

This chain links TRBV7-2 with TRBJ1-1, with D unclear. Germline V gives CDR1 SGHTA, CDR2 FQGNSA. V was pared by 4 bases and J by 3 bases, with 18 bases between. This CDR3 spans 16 amino acids. The chain's CDR3 is CASSSDEIRRYTEAFF. CDR3 nucleotides: TGTGCCAGCAGCTCCGATGAAATTCGACGGTACACTGAAGCTTTCTTT.

The genes are TRBV7-2 and TRBJ1-2, with D perhaps TRBD1 (6 bases). The ends were cut back, 5 bases at V and 2 bases at J, with 9 bases in the middle. Germline values: CDR1 SGHTA, CDR2 FQGNSA. The CDR3 is 13 amino acids. DNA for the CDR3: TGTGCCAGCAGCGCCGGACAGAACTATGGCTACACCTTC. Its translation: CASSAGQNYGYTF.

The chain carries TRBV6-6 and TRBJ1-5; 7 nucleotides align to TRBD1. Trimming cost V 6 bases and J 4 bases; bases outside gene matches: 9. In germline, CDR1 is MNHNY, CDR2 SVGAGI (reference sequence). The CDR3 has 15 residues. Here the CDR3 reads CASSTGTAKNQPQHF. CDR3 nucleotide sequence: TGTGCCAGCAGCACTGGGACAGCCAAAAATCAGCCCCAGCATTTT.

The chain is built from TRBV4-1 and TRBJ2-3; either TRBD1 or TRBD2 may fit D (5 bases each). V was pared by 4 bases and J by 6 bases, with 14 bases between. The germline CDR1 and CDR2 sequences are MGHRA and YSYEKL. The CDR3 has 14 residues. The CDR3 protein is CASSRGTLEDTQYF. Written as DNA, the CDR3 is TGCGCCAGCAGCCGTGGGACCCTTGAGGATACGCAGTATTTT.

The V call is TRBV5-1, the J call TRBJ1-2, with D uncertain. Trimming removed 4 bases at V and 2 bases at J, with 9 bases between. The CDR3 runs 13 residues. Germline CDR1 SGHRS, CDR2 YFSETQ. Here the CDR3 DNA reads TGCGCCAGCAGCCCTCAGCCCAACTATGGCTACACCTTC. Residues: CASSPQPNYGYTF.

J is TRBJ2-3 and V is TRBV5-1, with 12 nucleotides matching TRBD2. The CDR3 loop spans 17 amino acids. Trimming at V came to 2 bases and at J to 2 bases, leaving 6 bases not matched to a gene. Germline V gene data show CDR1 as SGHRS and CDR2 as YFSETQ. CDR3 in DNA: TGCGCCAGCAGCTTAAGGACTAGCGGGGCACTCACAGATACGCAGTATTTT. As protein: CASSLRTSGALTDTQYF.

The chain is built from TRBV9 and TRBJ1-5; a weak D match, TRBD1 (6 bases). Germline assignment: CDR1 SGDLS and CDR2 YYNGEE. V lost 3 bases and J lost 5, with 15 bases in between. The CDR3 runs to 15 residues. CDR3 sequence: CASSASTGGYQPQHF. Written as DNA, the CDR3 is TGTGCCAGCAGCGCCTCGACAGGTGGGTATCAGCCCCAGCATTTT.

In this sample, this clone turned up once. The chain has TRBV24-1 and TRBJ1-5; TRBD1 matches 9 bases. The CDR3 extends over 17 amino acids. After removal of 3 bases from V and 1 base from J, the junction contained 6 bases not matched to a gene. The germline gives CDR1 KGHDR, CDR2 SFDVKD. As DNA, the CDR3 is TGTGCCACCAGTGATACGGGACAGGGTTGGAGCAATCAGCCCCAGCATTTT. Translation: CATSDTGQGWSNQPQHF.

The chain couples TRBV5-4 to TRBJ2-1; D ambiguous. This CDR3 contains 15 residues. V was trimmed by 4 bases and J by 3 bases, leaving 14 bases between them. CDR1 is SGHNT and CDR2 is YYREEE in the germline V gene (reference sequence). The CDR3 DNA follows: TGTGCCAGCAGCCCGGCCTCCTCCAACTACAATGAGCAGTTCTTC. Its translation: CASSPASSNYNEQFF.

The chain has TRBV5-6 and TRBJ1-6, with D unclear. CDR1 and CDR2 (germline): SGHDT, YYEEEE. This CDR3 spans 15 amino acids. V shed 0 bases and J shed 9 bases, with 13 bases lying between them. The CDR3 reads CASSLVWDNASPLHF. CDR3 in DNA: TGTGCCAGCAGCTTGGTCTGGGATAATGCTTCACCCCTCCACTTT.

The chain joins TRBV24-1 to TRBJ2-5, with D perhaps TRBD1 (6 bases). The CDR3 loop spans 17 amino acids. V lost 0 bases, J lost 0 bases, and 13 bases lay in between. Germline V gene sequence: CDR1 KGHDR, CDR2 SFDVKD. As DNA, the CDR3 is TGTGCCACCAGTGATTTGGGGGGCCCGTCGTACCAAGAGACCCAGTACTTC. This sequence encodes CATSDLGGPSYQETQYF.

Details on this clone: Additional DNA sequences in this sample encode the identical CDR3. The V and J genes are TRBV7-3 and TRBJ2-1; 9 bases are shared with TRBD2. V lost 2 bases, J lost 7 bases, and 12 bases stayed unmatched. Germline V gene sequence: CDR1 SGHTA, CDR2 FQGTGA. The CDR3 length is 17 residues. In DNA form, the CDR3 reads TGTGCCAGCAGCTTAGGGGGTGCGGGGGGGCCGTGGAATGAGCAGTTCTTC. Its translation is CASSLGGAGGPWNEQFF.

V is TRBV20-1 and J is TRBJ1-4; D is possibly TRBD1 (5 bases). Trimming left V 0 bases short and J 10 bases short, with 6 bases between. The CDR3 sequence is 11 residues long. The germline CDR1 and CDR2 sequences are DFQATT and SNEGSKA (reference sequence). The CDR3 region is CSAREGPKLFF. Here the CDR3 DNA reads TGCAGTGCTAGAGAGGGACCAAAACTGTTTTTT.

The V call is TRBV4-2, the J call TRBJ1-6; D call uncertain. Germline CDR1 LGHNA, CDR2 YNFKEQ. The CDR3 extends over 17 amino acids. V lost 0 bases and J 0 bases, leaving 9 bases between the germline ends. The CDR3 here is CASSQDGESSYNSPLHF. CDR3 coding DNA: TGTGCCAGCAGCCAAGATGGGGAAAGCTCCTATAATTCACCCCTCCACTTT.

This chain connects TRBV6-5 to TRBJ2-7, with TRBD2 matching 8 bases. V gave up 7 bases and J gave up 3 bases; unmatched junction bases: 11. There are 15 residues in the CDR3. Germline CDR1 MNHEY, CDR2 SVGAGI. This CDR3 is CASTPGGGWGYEQYF. CDR3 sequence (DNA): TGTGCCAGCACCCCGGGGGGGGGTTGGGGCTACGAGCAGTACTTC.

This chain uses TRBV12-2 with TRBJ1-1; the table gives TRBD1 as D, unverified against the DNA. TRBV12-2 is a recognized pseudogene. The CDR3 consists of 18 residues. The CDR3 protein is CASRLGNFRGQQRTEAFF. The CDR3 DNA is TGTGCAAGTCGCTTAGGAAATTTTAGGGGACAGCAACGGACTGAAGCTTTCTTT.

The CDR3 nucleotides are TGTGCCAGCAGCAGCCGGGACAGTACAGATACGCAGTATTTT. Its protein product is CASSSRDSTDTQYF. The V and J genes are TRBV13 and TRBJ2-3, with 7 bases fitting TRBD1. From germline, CDR1 is PRHDT and CDR2 FYEKMQ (reference sequence). The CDR3 is made up of 14 amino acids. J lost 3 bases, V lost 5 bases, and 5 bases had no gene match.

This chain uses TRBV3-1 (or the pseudogene TRBV3-2) with TRBJ2-2; 7 bases are shared with TRBD1. V gave up 4 bases and J gave up 4 bases; unmatched junction bases: 3. Germline loops: CDR1 LGHDT, CDR2 YNNKEL (reference sequence). This CDR3 has 14 residues. CDR3 region: CASSPRDSTGELFF. The CDR3 nucleotides are TGTGCCAGCAGCCCCCGGGACAGCACCGGGGAGCTGTTTTTT.

The chain links TRBV6-5 to TRBJ1-1; D is unresolved. Germline V gene data show CDR1 as MNHEY and CDR2 as SVGAGI. V shed 8 bases and J shed 4 bases, with 20 bases lying between them. This CDR3 is built from 15 residues. CDR3: CASVNSGKMSTEAFF. The DNA for the CDR3 is TGTGCCAGCGTTAATTCAGGAAAAATGAGCACTGAAGCTTTCTTT.

Comments on this clone: Other nucleotide sequences from this sample produce the same CDR3. The gene calls are TRBV12-3 or TRBV12-4 and TRBJ2-1; unclear D gene. The CDR3 runs 12 residues. Trimming stripped 5 bases from V and 6 bases from J, with 8 bases between. CDR3 coding DNA: TGTGCCAGCAGTGTCTTACCCAATGAGCAGTTCTTC. Translated: CASSVLPNEQFF.

This clone was detected a few times. This sequence joins TRBV7-2 and TRBJ1-6, with TRBD1 identical over 10 bases. CDR1 is SGHTA and CDR2 is FQGNSA in the germline V gene. V dropped 0 bases and J dropped 5; count of bases not matched to a gene: 4. The CDR3 is made up of 17 amino acids. CDR3 bases: TGTGCCAGCAGCTTAGCGCGGGGGACAGGGGATAATTCACCCCTCCACTTT. Its translation is CASSLARGTGDNSPLHF. The complete variable domain, with remaining parts taken from reference TRBV7-2 and TRBJ1-6, reads GAGVSQSPSNKVTEKGKDVELRCDPISGHTALYWYRQSLGQGLEFLIYFQGNSAPDKSGLPSDRFSAERTGGSVSTLTIQRTQQEDSAVYLCASSLARGTGDNSPLHFGNGTRLTVT.

This clone was seen only a few times. The V gene is TRBV28, the J gene TRBJ1-1; possible D gene TRBD1, 5 bases. The CDR3 has 14 residues. Per germline, CDR1 MDHEN and CDR2 SYDVKM. Trimming shortened V by 7 bases and J by 1 base, and 13 bases separated the two germline ends. CDR3 coding DNA: TGTGCCAGCACCCCAGGTGGGGGGAACACTGAAGCTTTCTTT. It is translated as CASTPGGGNTEAFF.